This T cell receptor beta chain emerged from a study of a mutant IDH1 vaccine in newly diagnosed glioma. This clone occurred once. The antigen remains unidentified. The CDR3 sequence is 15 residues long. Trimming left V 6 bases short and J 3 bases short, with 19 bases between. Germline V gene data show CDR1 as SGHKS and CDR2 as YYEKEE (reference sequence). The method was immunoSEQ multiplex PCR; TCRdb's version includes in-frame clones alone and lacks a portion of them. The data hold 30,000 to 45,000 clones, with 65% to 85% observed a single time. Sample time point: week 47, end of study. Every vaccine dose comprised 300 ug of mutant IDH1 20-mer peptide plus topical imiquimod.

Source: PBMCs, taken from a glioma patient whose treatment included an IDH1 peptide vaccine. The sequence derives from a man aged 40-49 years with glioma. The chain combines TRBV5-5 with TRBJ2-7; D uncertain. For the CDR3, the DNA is TGTGCCAGCACCCCGGTGGTGGCGCAGATCTACGAGCAGTACGTC. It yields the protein CASTPVVAQIYEQYV.